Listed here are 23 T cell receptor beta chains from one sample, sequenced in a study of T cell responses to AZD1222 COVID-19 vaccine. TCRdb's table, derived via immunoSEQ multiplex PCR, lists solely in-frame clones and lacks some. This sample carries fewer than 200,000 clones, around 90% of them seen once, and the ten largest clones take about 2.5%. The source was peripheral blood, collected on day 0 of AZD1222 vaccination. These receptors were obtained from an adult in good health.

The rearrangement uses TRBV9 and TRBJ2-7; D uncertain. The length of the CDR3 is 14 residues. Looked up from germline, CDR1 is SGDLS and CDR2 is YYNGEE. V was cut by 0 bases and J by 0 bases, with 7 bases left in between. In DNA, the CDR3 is TGTGCCAGCAGCGTAGGTGCTAGCTCCTACGAGCAGTACTTC. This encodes CASSVGASSYEQYF.

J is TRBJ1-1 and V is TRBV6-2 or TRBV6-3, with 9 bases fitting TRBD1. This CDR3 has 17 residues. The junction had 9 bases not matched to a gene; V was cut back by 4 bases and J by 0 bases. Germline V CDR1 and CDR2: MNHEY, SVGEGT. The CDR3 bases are TGTGCCAGCAGTTGGGACCTACAGGGGGCCATGAACACTGAAGCTTTCTTT. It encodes CASSWDLQGAMNTEAFF.

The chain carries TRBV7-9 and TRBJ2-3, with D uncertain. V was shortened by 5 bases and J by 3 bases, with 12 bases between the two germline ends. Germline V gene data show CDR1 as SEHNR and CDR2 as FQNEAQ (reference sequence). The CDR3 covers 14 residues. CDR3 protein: CASSRPTPTDTQYF. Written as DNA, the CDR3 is TGTGCCAGCAGCCGTCCGACGCCGACAGATACGCAGTATTTT.

The CDR3 DNA follows: TGTGCCATCACCGCTAGTGAGTTGGGATATGGCTACACCTTC. It translates to CAITASELGYGYTF. This chain links TRBV10-3 with TRBJ1-2; D remains unclear. The V gene's germline CDR1 is ENHRY and CDR2 SYGVKD. The V end lost 7 bases, the J end lost 5 bases, and 17 bases lay between the germline ends. The CDR3 loop spans 14 amino acids.

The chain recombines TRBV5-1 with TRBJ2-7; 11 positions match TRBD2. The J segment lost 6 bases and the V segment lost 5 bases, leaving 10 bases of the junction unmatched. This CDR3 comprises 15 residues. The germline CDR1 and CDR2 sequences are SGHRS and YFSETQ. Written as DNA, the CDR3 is TGCGCCAGCAGGACTAGCGGGATCCTAAACGGCGAGCAGTACTTC. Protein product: CASRTSGILNGEQYF.

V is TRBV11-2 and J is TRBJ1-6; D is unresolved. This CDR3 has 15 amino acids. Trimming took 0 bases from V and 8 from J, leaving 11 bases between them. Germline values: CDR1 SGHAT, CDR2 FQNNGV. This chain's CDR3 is CASSLDITLDSPLHF. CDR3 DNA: TGTGCCAGCAGCTTAGATATTACTTTAGATTCACCCCTCCACTTT.

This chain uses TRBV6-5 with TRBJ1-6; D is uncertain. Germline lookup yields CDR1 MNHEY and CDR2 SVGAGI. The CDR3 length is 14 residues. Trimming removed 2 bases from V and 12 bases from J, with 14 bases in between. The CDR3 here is CASSYQEAVRPLHF. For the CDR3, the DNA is TGTGCCAGCAGTTACCAGGAGGCCGTTCGACCCCTCCACTTT.

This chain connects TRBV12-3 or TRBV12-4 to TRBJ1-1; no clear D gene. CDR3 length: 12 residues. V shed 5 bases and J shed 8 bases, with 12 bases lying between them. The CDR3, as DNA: TGTGCCAGCAGTAATGGACTCACCGAAGCTTTCTTT. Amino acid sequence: CASSNGLTEAFF.

The CDR3 spells CASSIGGGLGGEQFF. The CDR3 DNA follows: TGTGCCAGTAGTATAGGGGGCGGCTTAGGGGGTGAGCAGTTCTTC. The rearrangement uses TRBV19 and TRBJ2-1, with D maybe TRBD1 (6 bases). This CDR3 is built from 15 residues. The germline V gene has CDR1 LNHDA and CDR2 SQIVND (reference sequence). V dropped 1 base and J dropped 9 bases, with 16 bases sitting between them.

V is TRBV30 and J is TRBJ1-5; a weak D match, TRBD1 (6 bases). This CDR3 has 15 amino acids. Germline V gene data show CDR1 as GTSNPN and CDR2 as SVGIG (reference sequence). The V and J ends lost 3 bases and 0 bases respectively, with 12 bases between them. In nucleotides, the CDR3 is TGTGCCTGGAGCCCAGGGACACATAGCAATCAGCCCCAGCATTTT. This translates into CAWSPGTHSNQPQHF. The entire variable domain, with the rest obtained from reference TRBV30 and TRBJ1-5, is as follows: SQTIHQWPATLVQPVGSPLSLECTVEGTSNPNLYWYRQAAGRGLQLLFYSVGIGQISSEVPQNLSASRPQDRQFILSSKKLLLSDSGFYLCAWSPGTHSNQPQHFGDGTRLSIL.

The CDR3 nucleotides read TGTGCCAGCGGAGGAAGGATCGGGGAGCTGTTTTTT. This sequence encodes CASGGRIGELFF. The chain employs TRBV27 and TRBJ2-2; D may be TRBD2 (5 bases). The V gene lost 8 bases and the J gene lost 7 bases, with 11 bases spanning the gap. The CDR3 sequence is 12 residues long. Germline V gene lookup returns CDR1 MNHEY and CDR2 SMNVEV (reference sequence).

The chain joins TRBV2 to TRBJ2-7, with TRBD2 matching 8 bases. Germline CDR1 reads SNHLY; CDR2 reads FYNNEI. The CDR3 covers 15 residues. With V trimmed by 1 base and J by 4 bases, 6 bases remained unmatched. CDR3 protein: CASSEGLAGVYEQYF. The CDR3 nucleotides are TGTGCCAGCAGTGAAGGGCTAGCGGGTGTTTACGAGCAGTACTTC.

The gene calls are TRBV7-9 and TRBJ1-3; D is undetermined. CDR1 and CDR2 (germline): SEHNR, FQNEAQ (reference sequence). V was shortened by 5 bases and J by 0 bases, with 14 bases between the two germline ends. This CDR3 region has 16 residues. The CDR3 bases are TGTGCCAGCAGCGCCATTGGTTCAGACTCTGGAAACACCATATATTTT. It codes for CASSAIGSDSGNTIYF.

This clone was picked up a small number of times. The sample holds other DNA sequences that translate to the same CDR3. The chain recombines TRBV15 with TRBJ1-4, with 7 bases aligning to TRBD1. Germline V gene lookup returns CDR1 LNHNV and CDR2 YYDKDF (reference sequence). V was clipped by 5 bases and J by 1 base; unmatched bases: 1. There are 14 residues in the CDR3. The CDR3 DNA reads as TGTGCCACCAGCCGGGACAGAACTAATGAAAAACTGTTTTTT. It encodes CATSRDRTNEKLFF.

The chain's CDR3 is CSASVAGGPGKTQYF. CDR3 in DNA: TGCAGTGCTAGTGTAGCGGGAGGGCCGGGGAAGACCCAGTACTTC. The chain employs TRBV20-1 and TRBJ2-5; TRBD2 matches 11 bases. V trimming: 3 bases; J trimming: 6 bases; junction bases outside the gene matches: 9. Germline V CDR1 and CDR2: DFQATT, SNEGSKA (reference sequence). CDR3 length equals 15 residues.

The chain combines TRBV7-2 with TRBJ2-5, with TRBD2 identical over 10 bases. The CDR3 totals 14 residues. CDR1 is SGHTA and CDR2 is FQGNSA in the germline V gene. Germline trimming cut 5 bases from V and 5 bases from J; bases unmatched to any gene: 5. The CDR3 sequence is CASSPLAGMETQYF. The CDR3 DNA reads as TGTGCCAGCAGCCCACTAGCGGGGATGGAGACCCAGTACTTC.

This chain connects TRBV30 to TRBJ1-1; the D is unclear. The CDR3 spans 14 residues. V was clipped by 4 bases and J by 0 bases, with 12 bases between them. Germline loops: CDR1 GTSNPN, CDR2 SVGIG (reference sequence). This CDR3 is CAWKRQELNTEAFF. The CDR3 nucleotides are TGTGCCTGGAAAAGGCAAGAACTGAACACTGAAGCTTTCTTT.

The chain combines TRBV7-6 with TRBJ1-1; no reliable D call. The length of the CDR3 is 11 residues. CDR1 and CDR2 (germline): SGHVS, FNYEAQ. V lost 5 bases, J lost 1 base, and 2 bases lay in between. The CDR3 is CASSENTEAFF. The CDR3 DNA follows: TGTGCCAGCAGCGAGAACACTGAAGCTTTCTTT.

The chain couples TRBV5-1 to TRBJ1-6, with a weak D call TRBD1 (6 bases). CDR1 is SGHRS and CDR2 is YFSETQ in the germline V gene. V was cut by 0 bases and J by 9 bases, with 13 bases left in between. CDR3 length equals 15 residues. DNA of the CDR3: TGCGCCAGCAGCTTGGCTGGGGGGGGCCGTTCACCCCTCCACTTT. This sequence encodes CASSLAGGGRSPLHF.

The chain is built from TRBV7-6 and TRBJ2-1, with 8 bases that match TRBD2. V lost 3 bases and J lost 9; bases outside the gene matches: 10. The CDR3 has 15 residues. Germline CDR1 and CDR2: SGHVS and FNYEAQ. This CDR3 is CASSFVPGGQVEQFF. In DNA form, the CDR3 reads TGTGCCAGCAGCTTCGTCCCGGGAGGGCAGGTTGAGCAGTTCTTC.

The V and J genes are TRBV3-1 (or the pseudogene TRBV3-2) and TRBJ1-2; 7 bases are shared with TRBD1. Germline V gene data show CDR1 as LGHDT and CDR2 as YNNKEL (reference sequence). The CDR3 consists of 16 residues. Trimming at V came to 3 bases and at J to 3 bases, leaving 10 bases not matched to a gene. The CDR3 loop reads CASSQGTSGGDYGYTF. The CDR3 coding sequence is TGTGCCAGCAGCCAGGGTACATCAGGGGGTGACTATGGCTACACCTTC.

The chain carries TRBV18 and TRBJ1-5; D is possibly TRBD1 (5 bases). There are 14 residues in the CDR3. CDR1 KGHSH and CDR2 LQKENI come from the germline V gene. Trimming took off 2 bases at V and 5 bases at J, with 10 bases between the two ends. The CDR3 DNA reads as TGTGCCAGCTCACCATTAAGGGGATATCAGCCCCAGCATTTT. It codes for CASSPLRGYQPQHF.

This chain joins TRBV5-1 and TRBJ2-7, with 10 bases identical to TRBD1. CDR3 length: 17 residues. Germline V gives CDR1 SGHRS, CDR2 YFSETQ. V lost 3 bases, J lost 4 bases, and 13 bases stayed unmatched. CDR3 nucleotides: TGCGCCAGCAGCTCTCCGGGACAGGGGAGCCGGATTTACGAGCAGTACTTC. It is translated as CASSSPGQGSRIYEQYF.